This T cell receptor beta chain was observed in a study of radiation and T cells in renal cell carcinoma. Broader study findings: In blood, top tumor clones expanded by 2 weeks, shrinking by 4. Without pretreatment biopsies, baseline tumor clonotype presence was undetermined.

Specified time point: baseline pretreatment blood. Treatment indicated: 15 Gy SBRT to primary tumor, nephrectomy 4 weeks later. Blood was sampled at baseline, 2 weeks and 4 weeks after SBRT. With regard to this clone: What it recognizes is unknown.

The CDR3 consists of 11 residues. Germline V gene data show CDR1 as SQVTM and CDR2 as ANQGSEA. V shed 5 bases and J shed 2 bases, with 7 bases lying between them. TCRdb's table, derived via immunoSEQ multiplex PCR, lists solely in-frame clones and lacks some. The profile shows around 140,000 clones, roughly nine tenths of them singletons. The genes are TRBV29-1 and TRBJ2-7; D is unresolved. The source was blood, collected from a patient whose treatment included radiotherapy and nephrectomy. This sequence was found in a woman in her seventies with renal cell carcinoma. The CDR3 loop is CSVSDPYEQYF. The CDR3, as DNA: TGCAGCGTTTCGGACCCCTACGAGCAGTACTTC.